This paragraph reports one T cell receptor (beta chain). A sample-barcoded 5' primer and a J-beta primer mix were used in a second PCR of roughly 6 to 12 cycles. With 12 random nucleotides, a template-switch adaptor tagged each individual cDNA molecule. Per-sample output comprised a minimum of 2.5 million paired-end reads containing CDR3. TCRdb re-called the 5' RACE reads with MiXCR, one entry per CDR3 protein. The sample carries about 750,000 distinct CDR3 sequences, roughly 50% recorded once. Donor samples were obtained from healthy Caucasian individuals from Russia, aged about 6 to 95. Peripheral blood samples of 9 to 10 milliliters were drawn from each donor. This sample is part of a study of blood T cells in healthy people across ages. V lost 0 bases, J lost 11 bases, and 17 bases stayed unmatched. This CDR3 has 16 amino acids. Germline V gene data show CDR1 as DFQATT and CDR2 as SNEGSKA (reference sequence).

V usage is TRBV20-1 and J usage is TRBJ2-5; TRBD2 aligns across 8 bases. This TCR was sampled from a man at least 80 years old in good health. Material: blood. CDR3 residues: CSARESGGRPYNEQYF. In DNA form, the CDR3 reads TGCAGTGCTAGAGAGAGCGGCGGGAGGCCCTACAATGAGCAGTACTTC.